This T cell receptor (beta chain) was observed in a study of blood T cells in healthy people across ages. The study, taken as a whole, reports: What prevented conclusive comparison of naive and antigen-experienced cells was that PBMCs were unsorted. TCR beta diversity, measured per million T cells, fell in a roughly linear way with age. Among long-lived donors, naive CD4+ cells were more numerous and diversity higher than in aged donors.

As to this clonotype: Its antigen is undetermined. One end of the junction fails to match germline, which may point to a read error.

CDR1 and CDR2 from the germline V gene are SGDLS and YYNGEE. The CDR3 covers 15 residues. The authors ran a second PCR of about 6 to 11 cycles using a sample-barcoded 5' primer and a J-beta primer mix. TCRdb processed the 5' RACE reads anew with MiXCR; each CDR3 protein has one entry. The data contain 650,000 to 800,000 distinct CDR3 sequences, roughly 44% of them singletons. A minimum of 6.5 million PBMCs was isolated per sample. Material for sequencing was blood. The origin of this receptor is a man aged 60 to 75 in good health. The chain employs TRBV9 and TRBJ2-1, with D perhaps TRBD2 (5 bases). The CDR3 nucleotides are TGTGCCGGCAGCGCGGGCCACTGGGAGTACAATGAGCAGTTCTTC. Encoded protein: CAGSAGHWEYNEQFF.